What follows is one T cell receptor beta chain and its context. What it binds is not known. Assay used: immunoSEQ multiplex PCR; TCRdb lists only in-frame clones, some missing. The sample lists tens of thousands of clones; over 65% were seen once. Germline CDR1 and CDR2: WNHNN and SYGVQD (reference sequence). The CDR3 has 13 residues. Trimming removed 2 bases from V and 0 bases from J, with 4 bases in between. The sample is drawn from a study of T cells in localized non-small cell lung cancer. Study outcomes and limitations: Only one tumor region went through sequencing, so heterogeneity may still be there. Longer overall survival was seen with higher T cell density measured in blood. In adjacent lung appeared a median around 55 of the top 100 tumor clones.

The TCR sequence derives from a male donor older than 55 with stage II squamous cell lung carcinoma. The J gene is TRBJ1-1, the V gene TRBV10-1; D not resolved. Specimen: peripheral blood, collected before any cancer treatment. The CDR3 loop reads CASSEKLNTEAFF. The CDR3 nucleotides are TGCGCCAGCAGTGAGAAACTGAACACTGAAGCTTTCTTT.